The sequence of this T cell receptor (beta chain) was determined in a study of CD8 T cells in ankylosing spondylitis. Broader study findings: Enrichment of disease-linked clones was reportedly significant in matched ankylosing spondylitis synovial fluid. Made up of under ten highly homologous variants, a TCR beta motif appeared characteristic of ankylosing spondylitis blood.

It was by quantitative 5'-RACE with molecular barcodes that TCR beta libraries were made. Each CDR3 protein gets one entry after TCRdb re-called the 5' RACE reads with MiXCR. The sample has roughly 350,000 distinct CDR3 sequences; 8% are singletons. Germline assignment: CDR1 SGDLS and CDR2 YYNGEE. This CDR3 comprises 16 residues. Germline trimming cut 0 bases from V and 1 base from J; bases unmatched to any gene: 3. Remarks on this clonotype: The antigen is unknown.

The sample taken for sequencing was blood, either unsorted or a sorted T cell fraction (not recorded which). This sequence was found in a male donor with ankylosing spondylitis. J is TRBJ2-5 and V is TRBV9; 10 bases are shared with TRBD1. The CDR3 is CASSVGTGGVQETQYF. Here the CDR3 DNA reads TGTGCCAGCAGCGTAGGGACAGGGGGAGTCCAAGAGACCCAGTACTTC.